This TCR beta chain was observed in a study of blood T cell repertoires in COVID-19. The count of this clone is one. The germline CDR1 and CDR2 sequences are SGHTA and FQGNSA. V was pared by 0 bases and J by 5 bases, with 3 bases of the junction left unmatched. The CDR3 loop spans 14 amino acids. In the original processing: Amplification from reference gene primers served as the basis for estimated nucleated cell counts. Only in-frame clones appear in the TCRdb table, and some are missing; sequencing was by immunoSEQ multiplex PCR. The V and J calls and clone size are taken from that table; D and trimming were inferred from the DNA. The table includes more than 85,000 clones, about 78% detected once.

Sequences were obtained from peripheral blood. The clonotype was recovered from a man in his fifties or sixties with active or convalescent COVID-19. This rearrangement joins TRBV7-2 to TRBJ2-5, with 7 positions matching TRBD2. The CDR3 is CASSLAGGRETQYF. CDR3 sequence (DNA): TGTGCCAGCAGCTTAGCGGGAGGGCGGGAGACCCAGTACTTC.